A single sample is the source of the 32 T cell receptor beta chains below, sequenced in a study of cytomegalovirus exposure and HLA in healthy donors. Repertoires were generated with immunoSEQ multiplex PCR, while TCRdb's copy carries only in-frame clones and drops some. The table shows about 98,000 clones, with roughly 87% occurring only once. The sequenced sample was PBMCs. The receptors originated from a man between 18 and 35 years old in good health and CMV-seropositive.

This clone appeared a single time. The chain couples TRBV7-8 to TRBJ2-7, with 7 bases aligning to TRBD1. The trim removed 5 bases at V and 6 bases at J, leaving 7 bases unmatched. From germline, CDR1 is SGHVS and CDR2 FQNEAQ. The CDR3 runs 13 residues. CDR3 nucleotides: TGTGCCAGCAGCAAGGGACAGCAACTCGAGCAGTACTTC. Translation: CASSKGQQLEQYF.

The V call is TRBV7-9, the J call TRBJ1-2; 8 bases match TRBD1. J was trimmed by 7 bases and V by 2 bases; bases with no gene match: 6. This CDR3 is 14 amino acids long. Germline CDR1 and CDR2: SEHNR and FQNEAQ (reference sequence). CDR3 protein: CASSLNDRGIGYTF. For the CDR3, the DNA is TGTGCCAGCAGCTTAAATGACAGGGGAATTGGCTACACCTTC.

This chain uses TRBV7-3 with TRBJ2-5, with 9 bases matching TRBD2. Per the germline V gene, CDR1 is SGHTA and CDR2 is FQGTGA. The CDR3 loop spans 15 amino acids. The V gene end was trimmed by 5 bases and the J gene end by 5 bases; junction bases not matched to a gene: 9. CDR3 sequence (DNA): TGTGCCAGCAGCCCCCGCGGGGGGGGCGGTGAGACCCAGTACTTC. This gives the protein CASSPRGGGGETQYF.

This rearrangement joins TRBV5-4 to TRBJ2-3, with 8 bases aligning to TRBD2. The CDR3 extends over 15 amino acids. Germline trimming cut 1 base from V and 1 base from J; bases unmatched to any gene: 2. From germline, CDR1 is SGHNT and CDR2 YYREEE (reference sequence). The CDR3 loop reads CASSLTGGGTDTQYF. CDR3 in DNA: TGTGCCAGCAGCTTGACGGGAGGGGGCACAGATACGCAGTATTTT.

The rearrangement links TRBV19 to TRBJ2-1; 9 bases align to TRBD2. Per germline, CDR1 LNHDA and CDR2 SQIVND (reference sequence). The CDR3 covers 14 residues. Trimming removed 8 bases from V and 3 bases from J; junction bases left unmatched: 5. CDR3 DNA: TGTGCCAGTCACGGACTAGCGAACTACAATGAGCAGTTCTTC. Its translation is CASHGLANYNEQFF. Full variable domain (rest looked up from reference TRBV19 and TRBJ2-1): DGGITQSPKYLFRKEGQNVTLSCEQNLNHDAMYWYRQDPGQGLRLIYYSQIVNDFQKGDIAEGYSVSREKKESFPLTVTSAQKNPTAFYLCASHGLANYNEQFFGPGTRLTVL.

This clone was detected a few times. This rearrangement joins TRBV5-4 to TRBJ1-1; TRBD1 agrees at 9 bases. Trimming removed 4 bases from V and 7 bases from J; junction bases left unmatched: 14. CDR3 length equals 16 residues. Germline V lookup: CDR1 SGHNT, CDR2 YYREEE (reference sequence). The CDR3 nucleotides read TGTGCCAGCAGCACCGGGACAGGGTGGATTAGCGGTGAAGCTTTCTTT. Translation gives CASSTGTGWISGEAFF.

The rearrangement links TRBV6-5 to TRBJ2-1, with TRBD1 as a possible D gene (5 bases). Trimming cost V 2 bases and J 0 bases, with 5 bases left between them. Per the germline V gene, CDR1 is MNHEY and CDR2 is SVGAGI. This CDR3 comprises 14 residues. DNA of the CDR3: TGTGCCAGCAGTTACACAGGCTCCTACAATGAGCAGTTCTTC. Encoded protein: CASSYTGSYNEQFF.

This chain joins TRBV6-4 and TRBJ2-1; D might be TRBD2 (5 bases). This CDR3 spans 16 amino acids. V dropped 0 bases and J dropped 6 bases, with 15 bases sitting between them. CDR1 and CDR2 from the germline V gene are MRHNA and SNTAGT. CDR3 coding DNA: TGTGCCAGCAGTGACTCGTCGGCGGGCTCCGGCAATGAGCAGTTCTTC. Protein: CASSDSSAGSGNEQFF.

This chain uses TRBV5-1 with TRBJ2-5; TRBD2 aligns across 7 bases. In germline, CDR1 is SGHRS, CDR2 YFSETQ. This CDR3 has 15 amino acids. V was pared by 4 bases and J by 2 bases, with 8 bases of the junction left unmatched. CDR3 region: CASSPGLETQETQYF. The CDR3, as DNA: TGCGCCAGCAGCCCCGGACTAGAGACACAAGAGACCCAGTACTTC.

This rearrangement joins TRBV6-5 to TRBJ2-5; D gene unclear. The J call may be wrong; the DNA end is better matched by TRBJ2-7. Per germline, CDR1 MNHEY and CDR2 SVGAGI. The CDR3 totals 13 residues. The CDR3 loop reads CASSYLNSYEQYF. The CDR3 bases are TGTGCCAGCAGTTACTTAAACTCCTACGAGCAGTACTTC.

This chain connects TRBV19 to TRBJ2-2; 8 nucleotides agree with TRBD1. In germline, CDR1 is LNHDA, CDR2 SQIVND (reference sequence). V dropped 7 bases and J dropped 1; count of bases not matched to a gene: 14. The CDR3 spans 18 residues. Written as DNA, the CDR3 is TGTGCCAGTACCAGCACGGCAGGGGGCCTCCGGAACACCGGGGAGCTGTTTTTT. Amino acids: CASTSTAGGLRNTGELFF.

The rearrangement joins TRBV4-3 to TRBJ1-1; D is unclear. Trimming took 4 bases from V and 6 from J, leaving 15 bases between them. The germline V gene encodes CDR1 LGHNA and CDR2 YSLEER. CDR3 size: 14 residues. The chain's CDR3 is CASSLTGVGSEAFF. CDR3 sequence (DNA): TGCGCCAGCAGCCTAACGGGAGTTGGATCTGAAGCTTTCTTT.

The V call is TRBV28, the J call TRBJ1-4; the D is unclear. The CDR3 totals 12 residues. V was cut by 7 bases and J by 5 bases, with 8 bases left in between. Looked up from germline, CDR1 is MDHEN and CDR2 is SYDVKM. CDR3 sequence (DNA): TGTGCCAGCACAGAAGTAAATGAAAAACTGTTTTTT. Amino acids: CASTEVNEKLFF.

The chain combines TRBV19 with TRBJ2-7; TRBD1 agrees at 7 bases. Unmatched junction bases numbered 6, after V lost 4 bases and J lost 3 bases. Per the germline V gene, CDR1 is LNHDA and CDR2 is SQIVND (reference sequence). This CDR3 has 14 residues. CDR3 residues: CASSNRTGSYEQYF. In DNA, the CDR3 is TGTGCCAGTAGTAACCGGACAGGAAGCTACGAGCAGTACTTC.

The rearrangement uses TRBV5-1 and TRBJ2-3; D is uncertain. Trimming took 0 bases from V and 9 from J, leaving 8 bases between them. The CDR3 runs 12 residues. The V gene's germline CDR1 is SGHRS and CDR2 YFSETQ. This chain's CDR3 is CASSLDSPTQYF. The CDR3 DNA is TGCGCCAGCAGCTTGGACAGCCCCACGCAGTATTTT.

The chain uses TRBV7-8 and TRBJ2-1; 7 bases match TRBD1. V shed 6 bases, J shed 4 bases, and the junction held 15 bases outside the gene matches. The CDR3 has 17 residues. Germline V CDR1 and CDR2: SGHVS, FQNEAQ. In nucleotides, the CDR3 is TGTGCCAGCAGACCTGCGCTTCGGGACAGTGTGTACAATGAGCAGTTCTTC. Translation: CASRPALRDSVYNEQFF.

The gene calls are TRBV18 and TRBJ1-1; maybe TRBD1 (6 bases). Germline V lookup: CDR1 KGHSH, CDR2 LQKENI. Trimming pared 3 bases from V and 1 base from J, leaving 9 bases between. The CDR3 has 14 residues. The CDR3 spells CASSPSDRNTEAFF. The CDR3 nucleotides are TGTGCCAGCTCACCCTCGGACAGGAACACTGAAGCTTTCTTT.

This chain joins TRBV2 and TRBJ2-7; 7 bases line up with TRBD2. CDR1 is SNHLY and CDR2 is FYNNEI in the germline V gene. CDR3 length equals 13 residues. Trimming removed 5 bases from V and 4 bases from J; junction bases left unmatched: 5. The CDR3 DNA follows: TGTGCCAGCAGTCGGGACGGGGGGTACGAGCAGTACTTC. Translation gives CASSRDGGYEQYF.

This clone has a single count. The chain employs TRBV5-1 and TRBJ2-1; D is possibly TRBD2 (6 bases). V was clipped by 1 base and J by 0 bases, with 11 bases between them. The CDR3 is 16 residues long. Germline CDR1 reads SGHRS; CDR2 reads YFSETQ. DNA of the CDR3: TGCGCCAGCAGCTTGAATAGCGGAAACTCCTACAATGAGCAGTTCTTC. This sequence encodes CASSLNSGNSYNEQFF.

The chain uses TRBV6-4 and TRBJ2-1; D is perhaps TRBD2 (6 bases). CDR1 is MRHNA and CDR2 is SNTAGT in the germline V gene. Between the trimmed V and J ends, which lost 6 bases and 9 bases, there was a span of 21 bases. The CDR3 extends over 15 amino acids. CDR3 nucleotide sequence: TGTGCCAGCAGAGTTACGGGAGAACCCAATAGTGAGCAGTTCTTC. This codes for CASRVTGEPNSEQFF.

For the CDR3, the DNA is TGTGCCAGCAGCGCCGGGGGGCTCTACAATGAGCAGTTCTTC. It is translated as CASSAGGLYNEQFF. The rearrangement joins TRBV9 to TRBJ2-1, with D possibly matching TRBD2 (7 bases). V lost 3 bases, J lost 3 bases, and 10 bases lay in between. This CDR3 has 14 amino acids. Germline V gene lookup returns CDR1 SGDLS and CDR2 YYNGEE.

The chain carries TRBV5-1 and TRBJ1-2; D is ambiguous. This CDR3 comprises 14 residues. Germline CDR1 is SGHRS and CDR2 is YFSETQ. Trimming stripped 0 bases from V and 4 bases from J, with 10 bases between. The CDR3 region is CASSLAEGVYGYTF. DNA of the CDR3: TGCGCCAGCAGCTTGGCGGAGGGTGTCTATGGCTACACCTTC. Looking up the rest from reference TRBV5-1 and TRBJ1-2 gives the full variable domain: KAGVTQTPRYLIKTRGQQVTLSCSPISGHRSVSWYQQTPGQGLQFLFEYFSETQRNKGNFPGRFSGRQFSNSRSEMNVSTLELGDSALYLCASSLAEGVYGYTFGSGTRLTVV.

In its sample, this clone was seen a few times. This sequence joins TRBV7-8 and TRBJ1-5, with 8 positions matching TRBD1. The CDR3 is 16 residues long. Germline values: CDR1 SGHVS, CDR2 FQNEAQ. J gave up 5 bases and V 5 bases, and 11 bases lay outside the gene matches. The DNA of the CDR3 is TGTGCCAGCAGCCGTATTGGCCAGGGGGCTGATCAGCCCCAGCATTTT. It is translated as CASSRIGQGADQPQHF.

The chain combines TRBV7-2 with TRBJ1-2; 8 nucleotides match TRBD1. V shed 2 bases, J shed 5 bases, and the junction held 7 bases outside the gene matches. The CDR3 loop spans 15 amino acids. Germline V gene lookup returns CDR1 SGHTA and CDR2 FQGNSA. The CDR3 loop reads CASSLTGGSVYGYTF. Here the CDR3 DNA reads TGTGCCAGCAGCTTAACAGGGGGGTCGGTTTATGGCTACACCTTC.

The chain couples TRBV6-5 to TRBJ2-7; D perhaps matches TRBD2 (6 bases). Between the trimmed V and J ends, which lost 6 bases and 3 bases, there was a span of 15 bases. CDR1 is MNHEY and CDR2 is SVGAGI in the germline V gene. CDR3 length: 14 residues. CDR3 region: CASSPGGAVYEQYF. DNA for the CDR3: TGTGCCAGCAGCCCCGGGGGAGCCGTCTACGAGCAGTACTTC.

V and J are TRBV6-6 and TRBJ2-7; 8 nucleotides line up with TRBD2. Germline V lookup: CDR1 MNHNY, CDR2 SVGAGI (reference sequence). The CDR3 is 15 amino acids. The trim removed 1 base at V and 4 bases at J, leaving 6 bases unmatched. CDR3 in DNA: TGTGCCAGCAGTTACTTTGTCGCGGGGGGTTACGAGCAGTACTTC. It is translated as CASSYFVAGGYEQYF.

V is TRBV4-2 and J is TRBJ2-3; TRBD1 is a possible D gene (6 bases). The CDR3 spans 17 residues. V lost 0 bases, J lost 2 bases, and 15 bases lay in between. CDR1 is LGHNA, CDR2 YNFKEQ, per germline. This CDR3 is CASSQESGAIFTDTQYF. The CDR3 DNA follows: TGTGCCAGCAGCCAAGAATCAGGGGCGATCTTCACAGATACGCAGTATTTT.

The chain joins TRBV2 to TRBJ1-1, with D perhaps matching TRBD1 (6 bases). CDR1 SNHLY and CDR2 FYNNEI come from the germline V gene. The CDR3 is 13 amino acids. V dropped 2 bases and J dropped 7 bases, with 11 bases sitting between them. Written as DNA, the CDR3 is TGTGCCAGCAGTGAAAGTAGGGGGGGTGAAGCTTTCTTT. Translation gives CASSESRGGEAFF. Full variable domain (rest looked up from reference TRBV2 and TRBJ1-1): EPEVTQTPSHQVTQMGQEVILRCVPISNHLYFYWYRQILGQKVEFLVSFYNNEISEKSEIFDDQFSVERPDGSNFTLKIRSTKLEDSAMYFCASSESRGGEAFFGQGTRLTVV.

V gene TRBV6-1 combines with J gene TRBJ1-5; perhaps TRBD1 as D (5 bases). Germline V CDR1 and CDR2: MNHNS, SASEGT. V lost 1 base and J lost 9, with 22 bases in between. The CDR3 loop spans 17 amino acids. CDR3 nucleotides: TGTGCCAGCAGTGAAGGGGTATTGGCGCAGGGCTTGCGGCCCCAGCATTTT. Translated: CASSEGVLAQGLRPQHF.

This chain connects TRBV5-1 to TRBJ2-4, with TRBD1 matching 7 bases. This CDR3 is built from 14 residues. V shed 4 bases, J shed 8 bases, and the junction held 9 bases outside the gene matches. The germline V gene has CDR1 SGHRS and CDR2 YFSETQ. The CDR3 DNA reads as TGCGCCAGCAGCGTACAGGGGTTTGGGGACATTCAGTACTTC. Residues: CASSVQGFGDIQYF. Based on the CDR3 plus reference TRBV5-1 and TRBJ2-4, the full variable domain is KAGVTQTPRYLIKTRGQQVTLSCSPISGHRSVSWYQQTPGQGLQFLFEYFSETQRNKGNFPGRFSGRQFSNSRSEMNVSTLELGDSALYLCASSVQGFGDIQYFGAGTRLSVL.

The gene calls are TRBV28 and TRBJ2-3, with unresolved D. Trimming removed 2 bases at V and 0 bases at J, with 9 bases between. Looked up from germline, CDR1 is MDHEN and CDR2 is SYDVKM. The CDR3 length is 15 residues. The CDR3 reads CASSLTEPSTDTQYF. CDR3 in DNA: TGTGCCAGCAGTTTAACAGAACCTAGCACAGATACGCAGTATTTT.

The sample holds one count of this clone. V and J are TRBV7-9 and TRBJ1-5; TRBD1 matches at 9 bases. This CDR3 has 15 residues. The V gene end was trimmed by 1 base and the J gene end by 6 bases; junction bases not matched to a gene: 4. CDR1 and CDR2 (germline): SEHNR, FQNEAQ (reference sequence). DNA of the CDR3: TGTGCCAGCAGCTTAGTGGGACAGGGAATTCAGCCCCAGCATTTT. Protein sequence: CASSLVGQGIQPQHF. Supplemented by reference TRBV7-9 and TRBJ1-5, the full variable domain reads DTGVSQNPRHKITKRGQNVTFRCDPISEHNRLYWYRQTLGQGPEFLTYFQNEAQLEKSRLLSDRFSAERPKGSFSTLEIQRTEQGDSAMYLCASSLVGQGIQPQHFGDGTRLSIL.